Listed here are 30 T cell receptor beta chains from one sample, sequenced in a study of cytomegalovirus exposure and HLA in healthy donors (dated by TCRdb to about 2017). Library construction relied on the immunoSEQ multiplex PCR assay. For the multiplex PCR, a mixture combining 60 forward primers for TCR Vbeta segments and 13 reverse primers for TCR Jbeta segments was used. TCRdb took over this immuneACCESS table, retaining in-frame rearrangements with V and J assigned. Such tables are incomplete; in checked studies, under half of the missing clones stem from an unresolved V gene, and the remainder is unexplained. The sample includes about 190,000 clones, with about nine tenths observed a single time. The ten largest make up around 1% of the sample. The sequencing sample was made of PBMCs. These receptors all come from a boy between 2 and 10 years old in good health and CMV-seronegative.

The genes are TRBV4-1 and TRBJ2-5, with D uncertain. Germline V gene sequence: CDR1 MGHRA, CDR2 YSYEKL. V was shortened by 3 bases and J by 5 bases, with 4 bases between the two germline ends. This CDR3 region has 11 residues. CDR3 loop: CASSHRETQYF. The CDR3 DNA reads TGCGCCAGCAGCCACAGGGAGACCCAGTACTTC.

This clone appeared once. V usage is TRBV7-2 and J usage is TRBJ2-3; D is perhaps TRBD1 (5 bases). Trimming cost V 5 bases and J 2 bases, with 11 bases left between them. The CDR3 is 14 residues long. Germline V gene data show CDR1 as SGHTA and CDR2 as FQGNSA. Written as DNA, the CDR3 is TGTGCCAGCAGCGCGGACACCATCACAGATACGCAGTATTTT. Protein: CASSADTITDTQYF.

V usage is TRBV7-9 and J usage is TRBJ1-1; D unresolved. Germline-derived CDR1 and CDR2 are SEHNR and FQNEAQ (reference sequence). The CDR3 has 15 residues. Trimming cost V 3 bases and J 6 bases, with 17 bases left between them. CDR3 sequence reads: CASSLVTQRSPEAFF. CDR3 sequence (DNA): TGTGCCAGCAGCTTGGTTACACAGCGGTCCCCTGAAGCTTTCTTT. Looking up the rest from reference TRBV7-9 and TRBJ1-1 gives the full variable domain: DTGVSQNPRHKITKRGQNVTFRCDPISEHNRLYWYRQTLGQGPEFLTYFQNEAQLEKSRLLSDRFSAERPKGSFSTLEIQRTEQGDSAMYLCASSLVTQRSPEAFFGQGTRLTVV.

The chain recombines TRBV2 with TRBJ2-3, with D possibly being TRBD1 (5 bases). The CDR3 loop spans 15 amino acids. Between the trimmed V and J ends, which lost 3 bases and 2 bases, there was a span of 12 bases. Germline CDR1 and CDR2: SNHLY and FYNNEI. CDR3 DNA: TGTGCCAGCAGTGAGCAGGGAACAGACACAGATACGCAGTATTTT. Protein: CASSEQGTDTDTQYF.

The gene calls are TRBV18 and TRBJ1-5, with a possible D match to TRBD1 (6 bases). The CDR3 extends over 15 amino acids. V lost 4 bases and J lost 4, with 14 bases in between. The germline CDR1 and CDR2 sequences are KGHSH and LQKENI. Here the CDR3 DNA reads TGTGCCAGCTCACGGGACGGACAGCGAAATCAGCCCCAGCATTTT. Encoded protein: CASSRDGQRNQPQHF.

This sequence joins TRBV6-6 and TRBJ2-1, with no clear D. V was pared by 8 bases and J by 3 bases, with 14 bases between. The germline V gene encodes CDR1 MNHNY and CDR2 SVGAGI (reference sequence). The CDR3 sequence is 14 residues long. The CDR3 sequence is CASAVRGGYNEQFF. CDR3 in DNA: TGTGCCAGCGCCGTGAGAGGTGGCTACAATGAGCAGTTCTTC.

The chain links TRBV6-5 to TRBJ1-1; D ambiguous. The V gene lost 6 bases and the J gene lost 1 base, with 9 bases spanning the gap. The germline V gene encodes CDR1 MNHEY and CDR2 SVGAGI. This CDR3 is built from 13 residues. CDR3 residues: CASRARQNTEAFF. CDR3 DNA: TGTGCCAGCAGGGCGCGACAGAACACTGAAGCTTTCTTT.

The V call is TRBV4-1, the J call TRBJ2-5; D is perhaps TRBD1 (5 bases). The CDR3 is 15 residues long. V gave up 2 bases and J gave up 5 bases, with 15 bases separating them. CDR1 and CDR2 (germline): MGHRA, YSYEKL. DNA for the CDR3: TGCGCCAGCAGCCAAATCGAGTGGGGCCCGGAGACCCAGTACTTC. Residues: CASSQIEWGPETQYF.

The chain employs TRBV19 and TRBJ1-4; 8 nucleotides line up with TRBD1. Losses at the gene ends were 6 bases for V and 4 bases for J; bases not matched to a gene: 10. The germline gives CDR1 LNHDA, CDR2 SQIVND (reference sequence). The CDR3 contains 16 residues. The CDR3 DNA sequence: TGTGCCAGTAGCAAACGCCTACAGGGGGTTAATGAAAAACTGTTTTTT. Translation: CASSKRLQGVNEKLFF. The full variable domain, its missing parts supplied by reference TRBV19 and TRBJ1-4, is DGGITQSPKYLFRKEGQNVTLSCEQNLNHDAMYWYRQDPGQGLRLIYYSQIVNDFQKGDIAEGYSVSREKKESFPLTVTSAQKNPTAFYLCASSKRLQGVNEKLFFGSGTQLSVL.

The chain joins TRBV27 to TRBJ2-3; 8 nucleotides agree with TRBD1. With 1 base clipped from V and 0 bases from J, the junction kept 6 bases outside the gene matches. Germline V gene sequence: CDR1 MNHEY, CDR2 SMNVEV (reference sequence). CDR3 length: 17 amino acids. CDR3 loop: CASSLFRGDRSTDTQYF. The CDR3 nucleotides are TGTGCCAGCAGTTTATTCAGGGGGGACAGGAGCACAGATACGCAGTATTTT.

CDR3 coding DNA: TGTGCCAGCCGCAAGACAGGGATGCACGAGCAGTACTTC. Translating gives CASRKTGMHEQYF. The genes are TRBV5-6 and TRBJ2-5; 7 positions agree with TRBD1. The J call may be wrong; the DNA end is better matched by TRBJ2-7. CDR3 size: 13 residues. The V gene's germline CDR1 is SGHDT and CDR2 YYEEEE.

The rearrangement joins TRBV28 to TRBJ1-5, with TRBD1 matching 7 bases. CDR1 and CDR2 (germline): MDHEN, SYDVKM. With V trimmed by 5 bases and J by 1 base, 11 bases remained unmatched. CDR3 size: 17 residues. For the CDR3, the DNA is TGTGCCAGCAGTCTTAGAGACAGGGATCTCAGCAATCAGCCCCAGCATTTT. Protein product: CASSLRDRDLSNQPQHF.

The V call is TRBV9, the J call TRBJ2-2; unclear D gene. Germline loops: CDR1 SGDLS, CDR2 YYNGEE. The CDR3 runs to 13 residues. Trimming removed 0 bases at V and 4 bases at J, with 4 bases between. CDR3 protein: CASSVVGTGELFF. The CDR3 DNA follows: TGTGCCAGCAGCGTAGTCGGCACCGGGGAGCTGTTTTTT.

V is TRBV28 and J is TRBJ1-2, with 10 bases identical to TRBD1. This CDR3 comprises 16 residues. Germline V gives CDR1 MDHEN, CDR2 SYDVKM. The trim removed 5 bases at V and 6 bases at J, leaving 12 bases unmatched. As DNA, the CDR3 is TGTGCCAGCAGTAAATTCTCCACCGGGACAGGGGATGGCTACACCTTC. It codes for CASSKFSTGTGDGYTF.

CDR3 loop: CASARGSSYNSPLHF. CDR3 bases: TGTGCCAGCGCACGAGGGAGCTCCTATAATTCACCCCTCCACTTT. V usage is TRBV2 and J usage is TRBJ1-6, with unresolved D. V dropped 8 bases and J dropped 0 bases, with 11 bases sitting between them. Germline V CDR1 and CDR2: SNHLY, FYNNEI. The CDR3 spans 15 residues.

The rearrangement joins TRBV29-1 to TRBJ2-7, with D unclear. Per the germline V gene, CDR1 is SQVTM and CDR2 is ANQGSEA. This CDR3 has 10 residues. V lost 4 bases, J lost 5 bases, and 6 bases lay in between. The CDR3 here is CSVVGNEQYF. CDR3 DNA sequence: TGCAGCGTTGTGGGCAACGAGCAGTACTTC.

Here the CDR3 DNA reads TGTGCCAGCAGCTTAGGTGGGACAGGGTTCACTGAAGCTTTCTTT. Translating gives CASSLGGTGFTEAFF. This chain connects TRBV7-2 to TRBJ1-1; 9 positions agree with TRBD1. J was trimmed by 4 bases and V by 1 base; bases with no gene match: 4. This CDR3 has 15 residues. Germline V gives CDR1 SGHTA, CDR2 FQGNSA.

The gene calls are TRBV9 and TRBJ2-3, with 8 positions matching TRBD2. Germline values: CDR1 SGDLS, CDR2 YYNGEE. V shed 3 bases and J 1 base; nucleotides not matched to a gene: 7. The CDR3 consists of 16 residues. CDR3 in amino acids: CASSGTSGRGTDTQYF. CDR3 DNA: TGTGCCAGCAGCGGAACTAGCGGAAGAGGCACAGATACGCAGTATTTT.

The CDR3: CASSLQPDRGPSGYTF. The CDR3 bases are TGCGCCAGCAGCCTCCAACCGGACAGGGGTCCTTCGGGCTACACCTTC. The V gene is TRBV4-1, the J gene TRBJ1-2; 9 bases map to TRBD1. Germline values: CDR1 MGHRA, CDR2 YSYEKL. The length of the CDR3 is 16 residues. The trim removed 4 bases at V and 8 bases at J, leaving 14 bases unmatched.

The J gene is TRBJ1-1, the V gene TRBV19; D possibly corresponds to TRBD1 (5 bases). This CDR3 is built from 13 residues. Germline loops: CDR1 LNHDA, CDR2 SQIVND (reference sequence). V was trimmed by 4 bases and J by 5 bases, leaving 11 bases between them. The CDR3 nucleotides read TGTGCCAGTAGTACAGGGTTGGAGACTGAAGCTTTCTTT. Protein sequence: CASSTGLETEAFF. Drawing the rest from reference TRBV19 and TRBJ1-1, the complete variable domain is DGGITQSPKYLFRKEGQNVTLSCEQNLNHDAMYWYRQDPGQGLRLIYYSQIVNDFQKGDIAEGYSVSREKKESFPLTVTSAQKNPTAFYLCASSTGLETEAFFGQGTRLTVV.

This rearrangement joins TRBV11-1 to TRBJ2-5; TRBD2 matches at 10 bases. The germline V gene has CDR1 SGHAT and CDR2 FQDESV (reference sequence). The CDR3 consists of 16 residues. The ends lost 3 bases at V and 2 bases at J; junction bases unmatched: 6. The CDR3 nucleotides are TGTGCCAGCAGCTTCAGTACTAGCGGGATTCAAGAGACCCAGTACTTC. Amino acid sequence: CASSFSTSGIQETQYF.

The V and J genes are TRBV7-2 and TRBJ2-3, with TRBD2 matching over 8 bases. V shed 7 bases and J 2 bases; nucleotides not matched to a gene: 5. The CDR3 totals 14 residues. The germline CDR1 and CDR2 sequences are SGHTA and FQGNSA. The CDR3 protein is CASMIGLATDTQYF. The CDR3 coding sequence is TGTGCCAGCATGATCGGACTAGCCACAGATACGCAGTATTTT.

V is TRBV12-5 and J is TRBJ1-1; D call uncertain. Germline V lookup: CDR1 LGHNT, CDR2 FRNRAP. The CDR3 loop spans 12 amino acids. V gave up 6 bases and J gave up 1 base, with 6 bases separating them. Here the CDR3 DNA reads TGTGCTAGTGGGTTCAGGAACACTGAAGCTTTCTTT. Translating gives CASGFRNTEAFF.

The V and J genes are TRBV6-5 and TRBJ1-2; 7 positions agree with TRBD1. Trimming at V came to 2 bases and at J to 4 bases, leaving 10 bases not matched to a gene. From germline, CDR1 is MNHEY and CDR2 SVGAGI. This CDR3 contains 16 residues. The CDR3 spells CASSYGGLDRAYGYTF. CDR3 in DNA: TGTGCCAGCAGTTACGGGGGGTTAGACAGGGCCTATGGCTACACCTTC.

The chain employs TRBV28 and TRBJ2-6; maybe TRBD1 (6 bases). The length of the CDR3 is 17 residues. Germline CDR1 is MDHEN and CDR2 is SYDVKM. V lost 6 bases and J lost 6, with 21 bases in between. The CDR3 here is CASRPTGISPTANVLTF. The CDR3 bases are TGTGCCAGCAGGCCAACAGGGATCTCCCCTACGGCCAACGTCCTGACTTTC.

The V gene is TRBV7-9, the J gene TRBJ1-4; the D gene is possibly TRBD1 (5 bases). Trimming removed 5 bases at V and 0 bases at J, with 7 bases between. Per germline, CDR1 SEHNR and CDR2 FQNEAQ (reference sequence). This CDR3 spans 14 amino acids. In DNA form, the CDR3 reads TGTGCCAGCAGCCCGACAGCAACTAATGAAAAACTGTTTTTT. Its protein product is CASSPTATNEKLFF.

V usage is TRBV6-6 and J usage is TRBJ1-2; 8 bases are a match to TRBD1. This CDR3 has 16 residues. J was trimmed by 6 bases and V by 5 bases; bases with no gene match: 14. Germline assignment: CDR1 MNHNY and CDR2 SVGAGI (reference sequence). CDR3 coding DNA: TGTGCCAGCAGTCGACCCGGGACAGGACGTCTCGATGGCTACACCTTC. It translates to CASSRPGTGRLDGYTF.

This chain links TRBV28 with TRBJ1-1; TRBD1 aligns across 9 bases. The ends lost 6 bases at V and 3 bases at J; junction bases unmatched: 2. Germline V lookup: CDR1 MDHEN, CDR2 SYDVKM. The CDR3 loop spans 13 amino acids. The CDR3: CASRRQGDTEAFF. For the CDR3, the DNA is TGTGCCAGCAGGAGACAGGGGGACACTGAAGCTTTCTTT. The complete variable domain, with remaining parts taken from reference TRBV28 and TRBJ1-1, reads DVKVTQSSRYLVKRTGEKVFLECVQDMDHENMFWYRQDPGLGLRLIYFSYDVKMKEKGDIPEGYSVSREKKERFSLILESASTNQTSMYLCASRRQGDTEAFFGQGTRLTVV.

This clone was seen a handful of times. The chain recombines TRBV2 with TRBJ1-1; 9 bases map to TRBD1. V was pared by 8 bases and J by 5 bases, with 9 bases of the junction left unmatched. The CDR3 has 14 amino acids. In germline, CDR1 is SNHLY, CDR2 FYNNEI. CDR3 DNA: TGTGCCAGCCGCCCCGGGACAGGGCTAACTGAAGCTTTCTTT. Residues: CASRPGTGLTEAFF.

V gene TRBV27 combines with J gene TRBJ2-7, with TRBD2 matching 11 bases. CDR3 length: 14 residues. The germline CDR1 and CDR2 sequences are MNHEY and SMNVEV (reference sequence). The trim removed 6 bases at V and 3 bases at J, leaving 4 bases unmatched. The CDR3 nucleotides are TGTGCCAGCAGCAAAGGGACTAGCGGCTACGAGCAGTACTTC. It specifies CASSKGTSGYEQYF.